The 2 T cell receptor beta chains below come from one sample, sequenced in a study of memory CD4+ T cells and cytomegalovirus serostatus. Profiling relied on immunoSEQ multiplex PCR, and the TCRdb table lists in-frame clones only, not all of them. The data hold just over 45,000 clones, with under 80% observed a single time. The sort gate was single viable CD3+CD4+CD8-CD45RO+ cells for memory CD4+ T cells. The sequenced sample consisted of memory CD4+ T cells from blood. Receptors were obtained from an adult in good health and CMV-seronegative.

The V gene is TRBV6-4, the J gene TRBJ2-1; D not certain. The germline V gene has CDR1 MRHNA and CDR2 SNTAGT. This CDR3 is built from 13 residues. V dropped 0 bases and J dropped 13 bases, with 13 bases sitting between them. The CDR3 DNA sequence: TGTGCCAGCAGTGACTCTCCTGGGATTCCCCAGTTCTTC. The encoded protein is CASSDSPGIPQFF.

As to this clone: A junction boundary mismatches the germline segment, possibly from a read error. The chain recombines TRBV18 with TRBJ1-1, with D possibly being TRBD1 (6 bases). The germline V gene encodes CDR1 KGHSH and CDR2 LQKENI. There are 18 residues in the CDR3. CDR3 in amino acids: CASSPRNRQEPMNTEAFF. The CDR3 DNA reads TGTGCCAGCTCCCCACGGAACCGACAGGAGCCAATGAACACTGAAGCTTTCTTT. Full variable domain (missing parts from reference TRBV18 and TRBJ1-1): NAGVMQNPRHLVRRRGQEARLRCSPMKGHSHVYWYRQLPEEGLKFMVYLQKENIIDESGMPKERFSAEFPKEGPSILRIQQVVRGDSAAYFCASSPRNRQEPMNTEAFFGQGTRLTVV.